The 29 T cell receptor beta chains below were found in one sample sequenced in a study of blood T cell repertoires in COVID-19. Method: immunoSEQ multiplex PCR; TCRdb's copy keeps in-frame clones and lacks some. The sample includes approximately 230,000 clones, about nine tenths of them seen just once. The sequencing input was peripheral blood. These receptors were collected from a man in his thirties or forties who had recovered from COVID-19.

The chain uses TRBV7-9 and TRBJ2-1; 10 nucleotides match TRBD1. The germline CDR1 and CDR2 sequences are SEHNR and FQNEAQ (reference sequence). V lost 5 bases to trimming and J lost 10 bases; unmatched junction nucleotides: 14. CDR3 length: 16 amino acids. The CDR3 protein is CASSQSGGTGVHEQFF. The DNA of the CDR3 is TGTGCCAGCAGCCAGAGTGGCGGGACAGGGGTCCACGAGCAGTTCTTC.

This clone was observed a few times. The chain employs TRBV7-8 and TRBJ1-1; perhaps TRBD1 as D (5 bases). The CDR3 extends over 13 amino acids. The germline CDR1 and CDR2 sequences are SGHVS and FQNEAQ. CDR3 loop: CGTGPTPNTEAFF. The CDR3 DNA reads TGTGGTACAGGCCCGACCCCGAACACTGAAGCTTTCTTT.

The chain uses TRBV7-9 and TRBJ1-3; D remains ambiguous. Trimming removed 2 bases from V and 3 bases from J, with 5 bases in between. The CDR3 has 13 residues. Looked up from germline, CDR1 is SEHNR and CDR2 is FQNEAQ (reference sequence). The CDR3 spells CASSLTDGNTIYF. In DNA, the CDR3 is TGTGCCAGCAGCTTAACTGATGGAAACACCATATATTTT.

This clone showed up many times. The chain carries TRBV5-4 and TRBJ2-5, with a tentative D call TRBD2 (7 bases). The V end lost 7 bases, the J end lost 5 bases, and 12 bases lay between the germline ends. Germline CDR1 reads SGHNT; CDR2 reads YYREEE (reference sequence). This CDR3 contains 12 residues. CDR3 amino acids: CASSGRGETQYF. DNA of the CDR3: TGTGCCAGCTCAGGGAGGGGGGAGACCCAGTACTTC.

The rearrangement uses TRBV28 and TRBJ2-3, with D maybe TRBD1 (5 bases). Trimming removed 4 bases from V and 1 base from J, with 12 bases in between. The CDR3 is 15 amino acids. Germline CDR1 reads MDHEN; CDR2 reads SYDVKM. The CDR3 coding sequence is TGTGCCAGCAGTTCCACAGGTGTCGGCACAGATACGCAGTATTTT. This sequence encodes CASSSTGVGTDTQYF.

The chain employs TRBV5-1 and TRBJ2-5; 7 positions agree with TRBD2. The V segment lost 4 bases and the J segment 0 bases; nucleotides outside the gene matches: 3. Germline V gene data show CDR1 as SGHRS and CDR2 as YFSETQ. The CDR3 is 14 amino acids. This CDR3 reads CASSGAGDQETQYF. CDR3 DNA: TGCGCCAGCAGCGGCGCGGGGGACCAAGAGACCCAGTACTTC.

The chain employs TRBV5-4 and TRBJ1-2, with TRBD1 as a possible D gene (6 bases). The germline CDR1 and CDR2 sequences are SGHNT and YYREEE (reference sequence). The CDR3 runs to 15 residues. V was cut by 4 bases and J by 1 base, with 14 bases left in between. This CDR3 reads CASSLRGHHNYGYTF. CDR3 in DNA: TGTGCCAGCAGCCTCAGGGGACACCATAACTATGGCTACACCTTC.

The chain combines TRBV2 with TRBJ2-7; TRBD2 aligns across 7 bases. In germline, CDR1 is SNHLY, CDR2 FYNNEI. Germline trimming cut 8 bases from V and 13 bases from J; bases unmatched to any gene: 11. The CDR3 loop spans 11 amino acids. The CDR3 is CASGMGGSPYF. The CDR3 DNA is TGTGCCAGCGGAATGGGGGGGTCCCCTTACTTC.

The V gene is TRBV3-1 (or the pseudogene TRBV3-2), the J gene TRBJ2-3; a possible D gene is TRBD2 (7 bases). The CDR3 is 17 residues long. Germline assignment: CDR1 LGHDT and CDR2 YNNKEL (reference sequence). V was cut by 4 bases and J by 0 bases, with 17 bases left in between. The CDR3 nucleotides read TGTGCCAGCAGCCTCGAGATGGCGGGGGCCAGCACAGATACGCAGTATTTT. Its translation: CASSLEMAGASTDTQYF.

The chain employs TRBV19 and TRBJ1-5; the D is unclear. The V end lost 2 bases, the J end lost 0 bases, and 11 bases lay between the germline ends. Germline V lookup: CDR1 LNHDA, CDR2 SQIVND (reference sequence). The CDR3 runs 16 residues. The DNA of the CDR3 is TGTGCCAGTAGTATAAGACACTTATATAGCAATCAGCCCCAGCATTTT. Residues: CASSIRHLYSNQPQHF.

The CDR3 region has the DNA TGTGCCAGTAGCAAACCAAACAGGGGGAACACTGAAGCTTTCTTT. Encoded protein: CASSKPNRGNTEAFF. V gene TRBV19 combines with J gene TRBJ1-1, with 7 bases identical to TRBD1. CDR3 length equals 15 residues. V trimming: 6 bases; J trimming: 1 base; junction bases outside the gene matches: 8. CDR1 and CDR2 (germline): LNHDA, SQIVND (reference sequence). Supplemented by reference TRBV19 and TRBJ1-1, the full variable domain reads DGGITQSPKYLFRKEGQNVTLSCEQNLNHDAMYWYRQDPGQGLRLIYYSQIVNDFQKGDIAEGYSVSREKKESFPLTVTSAQKNPTAFYLCASSKPNRGNTEAFFGQGTRLTVV.

The chain is built from TRBV6-6 and TRBJ2-1; tentative D call: TRBD1 (6 bases). The CDR3 loop spans 14 amino acids. The V gene lost 6 bases and the J gene lost 7 bases, with 16 bases spanning the gap. Germline V gene sequence: CDR1 MNHNY, CDR2 SVGAGI (reference sequence). The CDR3 DNA is TGTGCCAGCAGCCACCGGACAGACCGTAATGAGCAGTTCTTC. It codes for CASSHRTDRNEQFF.

J is TRBJ2-1 and V is TRBV20-1, with TRBD1 matching over 7 bases. The CDR3 is 11 residues long. With 4 bases clipped from V and 14 bases from J, the junction kept 8 bases outside the gene matches. CDR1 is DFQATT, CDR2 SNEGSKA, per germline (reference sequence). For the CDR3, the DNA is TGCAGTGCTAAGGGGGCGCAAAGGGAGTTCTTC. It codes for CSAKGAQREFF.

J is TRBJ1-5 and V is TRBV27; a possible D gene is TRBD1 (6 bases). The V end lost 5 bases, the J end lost 4 bases, and 12 bases lay between the germline ends. CDR1 is MNHEY and CDR2 is SMNVEV in the germline V gene (reference sequence). The length of the CDR3 is 14 residues. The CDR3 is CASSRRTDNQPQHF. CDR3 sequence (DNA): TGTGCCAGCAGTCGGAGGACAGATAATCAGCCCCAGCATTTT.

The chain joins TRBV6-5 to TRBJ2-7; perhaps TRBD1 as D (8 bases). The germline gives CDR1 MNHEY, CDR2 SVGAGI. The CDR3 sequence is 13 residues long. Trimming took 5 bases from V and 5 from J, leaving 13 bases between them. The CDR3 loop is CASSRQGRDEQYF. In DNA form, the CDR3 reads TGTGCCAGCAGTAGACAGGGGAGGGACGAGCAGTACTTC.

The V and J genes are TRBV29-1 and TRBJ2-7, with 9 bases aligning to TRBD1. Germline V gene lookup returns CDR1 SQVTM and CDR2 ANQGSEA. The V and J ends lost 2 bases and 2 bases, in that order; junction bases with no gene match: 7. The CDR3 covers 15 residues. The CDR3 bases are TGCAGCGTTGAATCACCGGGACAGGGTCCCTACGAGCAGTACTTC. This sequence encodes CSVESPGQGPYEQYF.

Concerning this clone itself: The same CDR3 also results from other DNA sequences found in this sample. The chain uses TRBV5-1 and TRBJ2-1, with 13 positions matching TRBD2. V was pared by 0 bases and J by 1 base, with 4 bases of the junction left unmatched. CDR3 size: 18 residues. Germline lookup yields CDR1 SGHRS and CDR2 YFSETQ. CDR3 DNA sequence: TGCGCCAGCAGCTTGGGACTAGCGGGGGGTACGTCCTACAATGAGCAGTTCTTC. It translates to CASSLGLAGGTSYNEQFF.

The CDR3 loop is CASRSSDIQYF. Here the CDR3 DNA reads TGTGCCAGCCGCTCCTCGGACATTCAGTACTTC. This chain joins TRBV6-6 and TRBJ2-4; no clear D gene. Germline assignment: CDR1 MNHNY and CDR2 SVGAGI (reference sequence). V was trimmed by 8 bases and J by 8 bases, leaving 10 bases between them. The CDR3 totals 11 residues.

In its sample, this clone was seen once. The chain links TRBV29-1 to TRBJ2-1, with no clear D. V was cut by 3 bases and J by 9 bases, with 12 bases left in between. The germline gives CDR1 SQVTM, CDR2 ANQGSEA. The CDR3 is 12 residues long. CDR3 loop: CSVDLSESEQFF. CDR3 bases: TGCAGCGTTGACTTGAGCGAGTCTGAGCAGTTCTTC.

Details on this clone: The germline gene is not matched at one end of the junction; a read error may be the cause. The chain carries TRBV5-1 and TRBJ1-2, with 8 bases matching TRBD1. The CDR3 sequence is 14 residues long. CDR1 and CDR2 (germline): SGHRS, YFSETQ. Here the CDR3 reads CASSSNNGQGRDAF. As DNA, the CDR3 is TGCGCCAGCAGCTCGAATAACGGACAGGGTAGAGATGCCTTC.

The chain has TRBV7-6 and TRBJ2-7; D call uncertain. Trimming cost V 1 base and J 3 bases, with 13 bases left between them. The length of the CDR3 is 15 residues. Germline values: CDR1 SGHVS, CDR2 FNYEAQ. Here the CDR3 DNA reads TGTGCCAGCAGCTTAGAAGGCGGCCGAAGCTACGAGCAGTACTTC. Translation gives CASSLEGGRSYEQYF.

This clone was picked up one time. The rearrangement joins TRBV6-6 to TRBJ1-1; D unclear. Germline assignment: CDR1 MNHNY and CDR2 SVGAGI (reference sequence). V was cut by 0 bases and J by 1 base, with 9 bases left in between. The CDR3 runs to 15 residues. The CDR3 DNA reads as TGTGCCAGCAGTTACTCGCGTCGGGGGAACACTGAAGCTTTCTTT. It encodes CASSYSRRGNTEAFF.

V usage is TRBV19 and J usage is TRBJ1-6, with TRBD1 as a possible D gene (6 bases). CDR1 and CDR2 from the germline V gene are LNHDA and SQIVND (reference sequence). This CDR3 is built from 15 residues. The ends were cut back, 3 bases at V and 8 bases at J, with 14 bases in the middle. The CDR3 is CASSMVGQTYSPLHF. The CDR3 DNA is TGTGCCAGTAGTATGGTCGGACAGACTTATTCACCCCTCCACTTT.

The count of this clone is one. The J gene is TRBJ1-2, the V gene TRBV6-2 or TRBV6-3; no definite D call. There are 14 residues in the CDR3. Germline CDR1 and CDR2: MNHEY and SVGEGT. V was cut by 0 bases and J by 1 base, with 6 bases left in between. The CDR3 DNA reads as TGTGCCAGCAGTTACTCGGCCGTTAACTATGGCTACACCTTC. This gives the protein CASSYSAVNYGYTF.

This chain links TRBV18 with TRBJ2-2; maybe TRBD2 (6 bases). This CDR3 is built from 13 residues. The V gene's germline CDR1 is KGHSH and CDR2 LQKENI. The V end lost 7 bases, the J end lost 6 bases, and 12 bases lay between the germline ends. The DNA for the CDR3 is TGTGCCAGCTGGACCTTAGCGGCCGGGGAGCTGTTTTTT. Its translation is CASWTLAAGELFF.

The J gene is TRBJ2-7, the V gene TRBV5-1; 8 bases align to TRBD2. Trimming at V came to 4 bases and at J to 0 bases, leaving 12 bases not matched to a gene. The V gene's germline CDR1 is SGHRS and CDR2 YFSETQ. This CDR3 comprises 17 residues. The DNA for the CDR3 is TGCGCCAGCAGCCCGGGGGGGGTGAAGGCGGGCTCCTACGAGCAGTACTTC. This encodes CASSPGGVKAGSYEQYF.

This chain joins TRBV3-1 (or the pseudogene TRBV3-2) and TRBJ1-3; no reliable D call. The ends were cut back, 1 base at V and 2 bases at J, with 15 bases in the middle. Germline values: CDR1 LGHDT, CDR2 YNNKEL (reference sequence). CDR3 length equals 17 residues. CDR3 region: CASSQGFTFVPGNTIYF. The DNA of the CDR3 is TGTGCCAGCAGCCAAGGGTTCACATTCGTTCCTGGAAACACCATATATTTT.

The chain recombines TRBV4-3 with TRBJ2-7; TRBD1 matches 7 bases. The CDR3 spans 16 residues. In germline, CDR1 is LGHNA, CDR2 YSLEER. The trim removed 0 bases at V and 0 bases at J, leaving 5 bases unmatched. CDR3 sequence (DNA): TGCGCCAGCAGCCAAGAGTCGGGACAGTTCTCCTACGAGCAGTACTTC. It specifies CASSQESGQFSYEQYF.

The rearrangement uses TRBV4-1 and TRBJ2-5; TRBD2 might be the D (7 bases). The germline V and J ends were trimmed by 3 bases and 6 bases, with 23 bases remaining between them. Germline V gives CDR1 MGHRA, CDR2 YSYEKL. The CDR3 runs to 17 residues. This CDR3 reads CASSQPPGTTRGKTQYF. CDR3 DNA sequence: TGCGCCAGCAGCCAGCCACCCGGGACTACCAGGGGAAAGACCCAGTACTTC.